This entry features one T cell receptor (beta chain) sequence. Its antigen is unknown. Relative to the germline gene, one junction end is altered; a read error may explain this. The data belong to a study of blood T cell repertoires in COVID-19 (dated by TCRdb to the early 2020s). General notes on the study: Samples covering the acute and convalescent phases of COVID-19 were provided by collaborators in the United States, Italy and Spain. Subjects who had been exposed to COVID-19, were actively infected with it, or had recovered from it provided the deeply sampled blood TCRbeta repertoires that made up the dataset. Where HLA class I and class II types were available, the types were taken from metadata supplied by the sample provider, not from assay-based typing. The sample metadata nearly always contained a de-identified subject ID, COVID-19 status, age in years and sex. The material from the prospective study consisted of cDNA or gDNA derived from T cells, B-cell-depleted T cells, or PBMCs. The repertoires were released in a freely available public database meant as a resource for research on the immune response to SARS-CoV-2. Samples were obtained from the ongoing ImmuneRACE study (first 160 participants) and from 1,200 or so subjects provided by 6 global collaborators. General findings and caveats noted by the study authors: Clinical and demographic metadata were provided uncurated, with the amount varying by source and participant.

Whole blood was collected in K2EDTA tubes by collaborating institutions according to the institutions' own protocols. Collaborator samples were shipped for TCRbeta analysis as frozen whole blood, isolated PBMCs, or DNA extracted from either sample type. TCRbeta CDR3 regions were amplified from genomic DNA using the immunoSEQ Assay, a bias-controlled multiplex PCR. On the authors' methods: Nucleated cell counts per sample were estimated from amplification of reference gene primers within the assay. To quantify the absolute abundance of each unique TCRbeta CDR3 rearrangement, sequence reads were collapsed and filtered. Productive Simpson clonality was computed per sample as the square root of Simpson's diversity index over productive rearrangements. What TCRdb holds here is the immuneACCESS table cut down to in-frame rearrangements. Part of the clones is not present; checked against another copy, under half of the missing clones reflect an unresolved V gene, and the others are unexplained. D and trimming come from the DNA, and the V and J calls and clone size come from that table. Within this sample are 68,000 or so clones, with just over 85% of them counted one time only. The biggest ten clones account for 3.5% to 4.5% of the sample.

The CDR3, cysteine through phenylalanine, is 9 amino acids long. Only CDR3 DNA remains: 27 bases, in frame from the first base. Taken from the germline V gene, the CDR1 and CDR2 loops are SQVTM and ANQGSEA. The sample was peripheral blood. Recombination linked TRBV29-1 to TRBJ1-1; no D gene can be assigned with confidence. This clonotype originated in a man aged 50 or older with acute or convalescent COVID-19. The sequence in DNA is TGCAGCGTCGAAGAGGCGCGGGTCTTT. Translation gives CSVEEARVF.